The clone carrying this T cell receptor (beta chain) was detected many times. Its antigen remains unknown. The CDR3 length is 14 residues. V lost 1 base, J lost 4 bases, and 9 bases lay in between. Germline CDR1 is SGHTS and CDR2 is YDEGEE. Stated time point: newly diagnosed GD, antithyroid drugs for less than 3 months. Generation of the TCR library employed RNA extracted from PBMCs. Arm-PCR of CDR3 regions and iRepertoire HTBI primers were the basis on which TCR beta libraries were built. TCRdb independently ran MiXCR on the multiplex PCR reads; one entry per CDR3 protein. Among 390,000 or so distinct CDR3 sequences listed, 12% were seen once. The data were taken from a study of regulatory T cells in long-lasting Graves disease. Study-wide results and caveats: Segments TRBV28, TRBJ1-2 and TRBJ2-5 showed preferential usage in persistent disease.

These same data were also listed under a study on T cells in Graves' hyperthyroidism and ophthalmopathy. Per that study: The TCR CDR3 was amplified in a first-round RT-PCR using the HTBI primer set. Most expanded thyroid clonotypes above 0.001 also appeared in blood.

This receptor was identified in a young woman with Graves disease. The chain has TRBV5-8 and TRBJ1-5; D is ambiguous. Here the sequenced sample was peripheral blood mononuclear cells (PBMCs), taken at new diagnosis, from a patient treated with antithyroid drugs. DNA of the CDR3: TGTGCCAGCAGCTTGTTTCTGGGGAATCAGCCCCAGCATTTT. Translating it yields CASSLFLGNQPQHF.